Listed here are 19 T cell receptor beta chains from one sample, sequenced in a study of blood T cell repertoires in COVID-19. Assay: immunoSEQ multiplex PCR; the TCRdb copy retains only in-frame clones and omits some. The data show about 170,000 clones, roughly nine tenths seen once. Input material: peripheral blood. The receptors were gathered from a man in his sixties with acute or convalescent COVID-19.

V and J are TRBV5-1 and TRBJ1-4; 7 bases fit TRBD1. The junction had 17 bases not matched to a gene; V was cut back by 4 bases and J by 8 bases. From germline, CDR1 is SGHRS and CDR2 YFSETQ. The CDR3 covers 17 residues. This chain's CDR3 is CASSVTGRPVVKEKLFF. The DNA for the CDR3 is TGCGCCAGCAGCGTGACAGGGAGGCCCGTAGTAAAAGAAAAACTGTTTTTT.

The chain carries TRBV27 and TRBJ2-7, with 8 nucleotides matching TRBD1. This CDR3 has 14 residues. After removal of 6 bases from V and 2 bases from J, the junction contained 6 bases not matched to a gene. Germline CDR1 reads MNHEY; CDR2 reads SMNVEV (reference sequence). The CDR3 loop is CASRAGTGTYEQYV. In DNA, the CDR3 is TGTGCCAGCAGAGCCGGGACAGGAACCTACGAGCAGTACGTC.

The V and J genes are TRBV6-1 and TRBJ1-4, with D possibly being TRBD1 (6 bases). CDR1 is MNHNS and CDR2 is SASEGT in the germline V gene. This CDR3 comprises 21 residues. V was trimmed by 2 bases and J by 0 bases, leaving 25 bases between them. This CDR3 reads CASSEQGVEGGVVATNEKLFF. For the CDR3, the DNA is TGTGCCAGCAGTGAACAGGGAGTCGAGGGGGGGGTTGTTGCAACTAATGAAAAACTGTTTTTT.

The chain links TRBV7-9 to TRBJ2-5; the match to TRBD2 covers 15 bases. The CDR3 has 15 amino acids. Germline V lookup: CDR1 SEHNR, CDR2 FQNEAQ (reference sequence). The junction had 7 bases not matched to a gene; V was cut back by 9 bases and J by 5 bases. CDR3 loop: CASSGTSGRTETQYF. In DNA, the CDR3 is TGTGCCAGTTCTGGGACTAGCGGGAGGACGGAGACCCAGTACTTC.

The rearrangement links TRBV15 to TRBJ1-1; 8 bases map to TRBD1. The CDR3 is made up of 14 amino acids. The J segment lost 1 base and the V segment lost 8 bases, leaving 6 bases of the junction unmatched. Germline loops: CDR1 LNHNV, CDR2 YYDKDF (reference sequence). The CDR3 DNA reads as TGTGCCACCCAGGACAGGGATGGGAACACTGAAGCTTTCTTT. Translating gives CATQDRDGNTEAFF.

This chain joins TRBV10-3 and TRBJ2-7, with D perhaps TRBD2 (5 bases). Germline V gene data show CDR1 as ENHRY and CDR2 as SYGVKD. The CDR3 runs 15 residues. V lost 0 bases and J 0 bases, leaving 9 bases between the germline ends. The DNA of the CDR3 is TGTGCCATCAGTGAGTCGTTACGGGACTCCTACGAGCAGTACTTC. Amino acids: CAISESLRDSYEQYF.

The chain carries TRBV27 and TRBJ2-3, with D perhaps matching TRBD2 (5 bases). Germline loops: CDR1 MNHEY, CDR2 SMNVEV (reference sequence). CDR3 size: 18 residues. Trimming removed 6 bases at V and 0 bases at J, with 22 bases between. The CDR3 nucleotides read TGTGCCAGCAGAAATCTTGCGGGTTACCGGCCCAGCACAGATACGCAGTATTTT. Translating it yields CASRNLAGYRPSTDTQYF.

The chain links TRBV6-1 to TRBJ1-3; D remains unclear. The length of the CDR3 is 13 residues. Germline CDR1 and CDR2: MNHNS and SASEGT. The germline V and J ends were trimmed by 2 bases and 4 bases, with 6 bases remaining between them. CDR3: CASSELQGNTIYF. The CDR3 region has the DNA TGTGCCAGCAGTGAACTTCAGGGAAACACCATATATTTT.

V and J are TRBV29-1 and TRBJ1-2; a weak D match, TRBD1 (5 bases). Germline V gene sequence: CDR1 SQVTM, CDR2 ANQGSEA. The CDR3 spans 13 residues. Trimming removed 6 bases from V and 2 bases from J, with 13 bases in between. Here the CDR3 DNA reads TGCAGCGTGGCAGAGACAGAAAACTATGGCTACACCTTC. This translates into CSVAETENYGYTF.

The V and J genes are TRBV19 and TRBJ1-5; D remains ambiguous. CDR1 LNHDA and CDR2 SQIVND come from the germline V gene (reference sequence). Trimming left V 2 bases short and J 0 bases short, with 17 bases between. This CDR3 has 18 residues. The DNA for the CDR3 is TGTGCCAGTAGTATACGTGAACCGATGGGCCTTAGCAATCAGCCCCAGCATTTT. Protein: CASSIREPMGLSNQPQHF.

This chain connects TRBV18 to TRBJ1-4; D is unresolved. Germline CDR1 KGHSH, CDR2 LQKENI. The CDR3 extends over 15 amino acids. V dropped 1 base and J dropped 3 bases, with 9 bases sitting between them. CDR3 bases: TGTGCCAGCTCACCACGCCAGATTTCTAATGAAAAACTGTTTTTT. Amino acid sequence: CASSPRQISNEKLFF.

The chain couples TRBV6-5 to TRBJ2-1; TRBD1 matches 12 bases. The CDR3 is 14 amino acids. The V gene's germline CDR1 is MNHEY and CDR2 SVGAGI. J was trimmed by 4 bases and V by 7 bases; bases with no gene match: 2. In DNA form, the CDR3 reads TGTGCCAGCAAGGGACAGGGGGCTTACAATGAGCAGTTCTTC. Protein: CASKGQGAYNEQFF.

This clone turned up a few times. The rearrangement uses TRBV2 and TRBJ2-3; TRBD1 aligns across 8 bases. V lost 0 bases to trimming and J lost 4 bases; unmatched junction nucleotides: 9. This CDR3 contains 17 residues. CDR1 is SNHLY, CDR2 FYNNEI, per germline. The CDR3: CASSEARGAGGADTQYF. CDR3 nucleotides: TGTGCCAGCAGTGAAGCTAGGGGGGCAGGGGGCGCAGATACGCAGTATTTT.

J is TRBJ2-3 and V is TRBV5-1, with 10 bases identical to TRBD2. The CDR3 is 19 amino acids. Trimming at V came to 4 bases and at J to 0 bases, leaving 14 bases not matched to a gene. The germline V gene encodes CDR1 SGHRS and CDR2 YFSETQ. CDR3 residues: CASSAARPSGRGSTDTQYF. As DNA, the CDR3 is TGCGCCAGCAGCGCTGCTAGGCCTAGCGGGAGAGGTAGCACAGATACGCAGTATTTT.

V is TRBV19 and J is TRBJ1-1, with D perhaps matching TRBD1 (6 bases). The V gene lost 5 bases and the J gene lost 0 bases, with 10 bases spanning the gap. This CDR3 region has 14 residues. The V gene's germline CDR1 is LNHDA and CDR2 SQIVND (reference sequence). This CDR3 reads CASSATGMNTEAFF. As DNA, the CDR3 is TGTGCCAGTAGTGCGACAGGAATGAACACTGAAGCTTTCTTT. The complete variable domain, with remaining parts taken from reference TRBV19 and TRBJ1-1, reads DGGITQSPKYLFRKEGQNVTLSCEQNLNHDAMYWYRQDPGQGLRLIYYSQIVNDFQKGDIAEGYSVSREKKESFPLTVTSAQKNPTAFYLCASSATGMNTEAFFGQGTRLTVV.

V and J are TRBV10-3 and TRBJ2-3, with TRBD2 matching 15 bases. Germline assignment: CDR1 ENHRY and CDR2 SYGVKD. V was pared by 6 bases and J by 0 bases, with 4 bases of the junction left unmatched. CDR3 length: 17 amino acids. DNA of the CDR3: TGTGCCATCAGGGGGACTAGCGGGGGGCTCAGCACAGATACGCAGTATTTT. This translates into CAIRGTSGGLSTDTQYF.

This clone came up a few times. This sequence joins TRBV6-5 and TRBJ2-5; 11 bases agree with TRBD2. Germline V lookup: CDR1 MNHEY, CDR2 SVGAGI. This CDR3 has 16 residues. V lost 2 bases, J lost 1 base, and 3 bases stayed unmatched. This CDR3 is CASSYTSGGFQETQYF. The DNA for the CDR3 is TGTGCCAGCAGTTACACTAGCGGGGGTTTCCAAGAGACCCAGTACTTC.

Concerning this clone itself: Other DNA sequences of this sample code for an identical CDR3. The chain is built from TRBV27 and TRBJ2-5; TRBD1 matches 7 bases. The CDR3 contains 13 residues. The germline V gene encodes CDR1 MNHEY and CDR2 SMNVEV (reference sequence). V trimming: 2 bases; J trimming: 4 bases; junction bases outside the gene matches: 1. CDR3 amino acids: CASSLPGGETQYF. The CDR3 DNA follows: TGTGCCAGCAGTTTACCAGGGGGAGAGACCCAGTACTTC.

This sequence joins TRBV9 and TRBJ2-2; tentative D call: TRBD2 (6 bases). V lost 2 bases and J 0 bases, leaving 17 bases between the germline ends. Germline lookup yields CDR1 SGDLS and CDR2 YYNGEE. The CDR3 totals 18 residues. CDR3 DNA sequence: TGTGCCAGCAGCGTCCGGGACTTCCTCGAGGCGAACACCGGGGAGCTGTTTTTT. Protein sequence: CASSVRDFLEANTGELFF. Based on the CDR3 plus reference TRBV9 and TRBJ2-2, the full variable domain is DSGVTQTPKHLITATGQRVTLRCSPRSGDLSVYWYQQSLDQGLQFLIQYYNGEERAKGNILERFSAQQFPDLHSELNLSSLELGDSALYFCASSVRDFLEANTGELFFGEGSRLTVL.